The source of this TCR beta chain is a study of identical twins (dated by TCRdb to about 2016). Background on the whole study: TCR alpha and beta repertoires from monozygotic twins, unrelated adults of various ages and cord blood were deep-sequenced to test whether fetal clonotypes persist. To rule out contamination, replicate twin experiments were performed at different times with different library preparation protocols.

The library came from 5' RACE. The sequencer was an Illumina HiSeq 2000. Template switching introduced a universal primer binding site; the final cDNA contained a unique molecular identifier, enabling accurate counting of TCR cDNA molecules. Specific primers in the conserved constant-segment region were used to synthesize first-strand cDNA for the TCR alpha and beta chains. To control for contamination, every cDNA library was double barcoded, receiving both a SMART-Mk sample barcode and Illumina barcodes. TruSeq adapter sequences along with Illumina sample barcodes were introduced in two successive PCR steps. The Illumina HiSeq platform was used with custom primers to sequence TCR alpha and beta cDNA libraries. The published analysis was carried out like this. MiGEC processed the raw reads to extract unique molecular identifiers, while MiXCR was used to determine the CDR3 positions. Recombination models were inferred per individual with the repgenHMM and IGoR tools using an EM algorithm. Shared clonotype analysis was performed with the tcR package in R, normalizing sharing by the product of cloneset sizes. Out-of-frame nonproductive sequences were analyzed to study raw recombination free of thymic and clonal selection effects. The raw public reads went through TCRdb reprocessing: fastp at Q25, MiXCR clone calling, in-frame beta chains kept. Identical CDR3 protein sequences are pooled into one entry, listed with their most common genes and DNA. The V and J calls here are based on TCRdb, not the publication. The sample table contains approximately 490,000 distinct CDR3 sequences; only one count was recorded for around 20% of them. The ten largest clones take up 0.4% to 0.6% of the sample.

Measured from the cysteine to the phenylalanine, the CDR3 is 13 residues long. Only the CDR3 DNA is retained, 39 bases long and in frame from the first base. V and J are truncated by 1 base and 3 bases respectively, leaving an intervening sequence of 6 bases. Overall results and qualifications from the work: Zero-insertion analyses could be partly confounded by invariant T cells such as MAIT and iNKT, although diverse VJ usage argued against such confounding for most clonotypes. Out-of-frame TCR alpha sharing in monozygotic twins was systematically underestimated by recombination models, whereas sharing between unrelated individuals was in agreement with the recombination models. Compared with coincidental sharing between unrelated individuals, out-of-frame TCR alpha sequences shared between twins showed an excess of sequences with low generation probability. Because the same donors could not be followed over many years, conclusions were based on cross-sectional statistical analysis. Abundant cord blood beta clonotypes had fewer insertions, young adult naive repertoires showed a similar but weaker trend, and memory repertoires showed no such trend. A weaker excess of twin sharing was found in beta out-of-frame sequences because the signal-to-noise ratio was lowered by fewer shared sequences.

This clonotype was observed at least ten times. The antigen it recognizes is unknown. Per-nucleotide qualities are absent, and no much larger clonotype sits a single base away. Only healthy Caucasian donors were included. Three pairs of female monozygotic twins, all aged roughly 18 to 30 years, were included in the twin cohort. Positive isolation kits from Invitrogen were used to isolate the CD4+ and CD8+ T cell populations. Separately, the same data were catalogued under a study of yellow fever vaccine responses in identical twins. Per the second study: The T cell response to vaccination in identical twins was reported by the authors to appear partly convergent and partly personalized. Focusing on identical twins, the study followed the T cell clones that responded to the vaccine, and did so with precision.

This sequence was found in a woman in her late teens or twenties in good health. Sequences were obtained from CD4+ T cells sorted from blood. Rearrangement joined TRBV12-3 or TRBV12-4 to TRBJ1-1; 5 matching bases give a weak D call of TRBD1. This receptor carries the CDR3 CASSLGQYTEAFF. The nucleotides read TGTGCCAGCAGTTTAGGACAGTACACTGAAGCTTTCTTT.